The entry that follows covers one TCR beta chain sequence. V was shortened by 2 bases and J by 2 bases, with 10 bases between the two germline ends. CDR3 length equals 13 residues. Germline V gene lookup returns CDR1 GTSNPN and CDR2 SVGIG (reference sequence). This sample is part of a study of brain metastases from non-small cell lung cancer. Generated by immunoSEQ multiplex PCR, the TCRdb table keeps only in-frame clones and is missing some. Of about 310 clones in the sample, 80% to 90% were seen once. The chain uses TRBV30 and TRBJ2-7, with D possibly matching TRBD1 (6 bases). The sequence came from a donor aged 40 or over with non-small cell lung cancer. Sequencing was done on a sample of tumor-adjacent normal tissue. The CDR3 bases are TGTGCCTGGAGTCGACAGGATGCCTACGAGCAGTACTTC. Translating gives CAWSRQDAYEQYF.